The rows below give T cell receptor beta chains drawn from one sample of a study of T cell repertoires in cytomegalovirus infection. Using its own MiXCR run on the reads, TCRdb lists one record per CDR3 protein. This sample has about 830,000 distinct CDR3 sequences, with over 25% found just once. No antigen has been assigned to these receptors. Specimen: cultured CD8+ T cells from PBMCs, collected from culture after CMV antigen stimulation. Every receptor here comes from a human donor in good health (CMV status not recorded). Some clones in this sample may be carry-over from other donors' samples. The CDR3 runs from the conserved cysteine through the conserved F or W. The D gene is left open where the match is weak. Not every row has a clone size; where given, it reads once, few, many or a size class.

J | V | D | size | DNA | CDR3
TRBJ1-2 | TRBV12-5 | NA | NA | TGTGCTAGTGGTCCCCGGGAAAAACGGGGCTATGGCTACACCTTC | CASGPREKRGYGYTF
TRBJ2-3 | TRBV4-1 | NA | few | TGCGCCAGCAGCCAAGTTGCAGAGCGTAGCACAGATACGCAGTATTTT | CASSQVAERSTDTQYF
TRBJ2-1 | TRBV9 | NA | NA | TGTGCCAGCAGCCCCTGGCCCAATGAGCAGTTCTTC | CASSPWPNEQFF
TRBJ2-7 | TRBV6-1 | NA | NA | TGTGCCAGCAGTGAAGGACAGAACTACGAGCAGTACTTC | CASSEGQNYEQYF
TRBJ2-1 | TRBV11-1 | NA | NA | TGTGCCAGCAGCTTAGTCCCAGGTAGCTCCTACAATGAGCAGTTCTTC | CASSLVPGSSYNEQFF
TRBJ2-1 | TRBV6-1 | TRBD2 | NA | TGTGCCAGCAGTGATCCCCTAGCGGAAGCCTACAATGAGCAGTTCTTC | CASSDPLAEAYNEQFF
TRBJ1-1 | TRBV27 | NA | NA | TGTGCCAGCAGTTTTCTGGGCCTGAACACTGAAGCTTTCTTT | CASSFLGLNTEAFF
TRBJ2-1 | TRBV28 | NA | once | TGTGCCAGCAGTATAGAGCGCTATACATCCAATGAGCAGTTCTTC | CASSIERYTSNEQFF
TRBJ1-5 | TRBV6-2/TRBV6-3 | NA | once | TGTGCCAGCAGTTACGGAGCGCTAGCCGTCGGTGCCCAGCATTTT | CASSYGALAVGAQHF
TRBJ2-1 | TRBV27 | TRBD2 | NA | TGTGCCAGCAGTTCCGTCGGGGGGGCGTACAATGAGCAGTTCTTC | CASSSVGGAYNEQFF
TRBJ1-1 | TRBV6-6 | NA | NA | TGTGCCAGCAGTTACAGCAGGTCTAGTTTAGTGAACACTGAAGCTTTCTTT | CASSYSRSSLVNTEAFF
TRBJ2-7 | TRBV7-8 | NA | few | TGTGCCAGCCTGTCGTCAGACGAGCAGTACTTC | CASLSSDEQYF
TRBJ2-1 | TRBV20-1 | TRBD2 | few | TGCAGTGCTAGGGTGGCGGCGGGGGAGGGCAATGAGCAGTTCTTC | CSARVAAGEGNEQFF
TRBJ1-5 | TRBV4-2 | NA | few | TGTGCCAGCAGCCAAGAGATTTATAGCAATCAGCCCCAGCATTTT | CASSQEIYSNQPQHF
TRBJ2-1 | TRBV7-3 | NA | NA | TGTGCCAGCAGCTTGGAGGCAGCAGCCTACAATGAGCAGTTCTTC | CASSLEAAAYNEQFF
TRBJ1-1 | TRBV7-3 | TRBD1 | many | TGTGCCAGCAGCCCAACGGACAGGGGGAGCACTGAAGCTTTCTTT | CASSPTDRGSTEAFF
TRBJ1-6 | TRBV7-9 | TRBD1 | NA | TGTGCCAGCAGCTCCTCTAGCTGGGCAGGGGGTATTTCACCCCTCCACTTT | CASSSSSWAGGISPLHF
TRBJ1-1 | TRBV19 | NA | NA | TGTGCCAGTAGTATGAAGGGGGGGGACACTGAAGCTTTCTTT | CASSMKGGDTEAFF
TRBJ2-3 | TRBV4-3 | NA | NA | TGCGCCAGCAGCCAAGAATGGACAGGGAGGGTCACAGATACGCAGTATTTT | CASSQEWTGRVTDTQYF
TRBJ2-1 | TRBV28 | TRBD1 | once | TGTGCCAGCAGTCCACCCCGGGACAGGGGTCTCAATGAGCAGTTCTTC | CASSPPRDRGLNEQFF
TRBJ1-1 | TRBV12-3/TRBV12-4 | TRBD1 | few | TGTGCCAGCAGTTCCTGGGAACAGGGGGAAACTGAAGCTTTCTTT | CASSSWEQGETEAFF
TRBJ2-3 | TRBV7-6 | TRBD1 | few | TGTGCTAGCAGTGGACAGGGGGGGACAGATACGCAGTATTTT | CASSGQGGTDTQYF
TRBJ2-1 | TRBV5-6 | NA | NA | TGTGCCAGCGAACCCCCTCCCGGTCGGAGGGGTCCTAACAATGAGCAGTTCTTC | CASEPPPGRRGPNNEQFF
TRBJ2-1 | TRBV2 | NA | few | TGTGCCAGCAGTGACACCCTGGGGGGGGCCCTCCTTTCCTACAATGAGCAGTTCTTC | CASSDTLGGALLSYNEQFF
TRBJ2-1 | TRBV28 | TRBD2 | NA | TGTGCCAGCAGGCTCACTAGCGGGGCCTCCAATGAGCAGTTCTTC | CASRLTSGASNEQFF
TRBJ2-2 | TRBV6-4 | NA | few | TGTGCCAGCAGTGACTCGACAGACACCGGGGAGCTGTTTTTT | CASSDSTDTGELFF
TRBJ2-5 | TRBV6-8 | TRBD1 | few | TGTGCCAGCAGTCTACCGGGACAGGGAGGAAACTGGGAGACCCAGTACTTC | CASSLPGQGGNWETQYF
TRBJ1-6 | TRBV20-1 | NA | NA | TGCAGTGCCCCGAATACACAGGGCCCAAATCATAATTCACCCCTCCACTTT | CSAPNTQGPNHNSPLHF
TRBJ1-1 | TRBV7-3 | NA | NA | TGTGCCAGCAGCTTAAGAGGCTTCCTCGGCCACCCGGCGAACACTGAAGCTTTCTTT | CASSLRGFLGHPANTEAFF
TRBJ2-7 | TRBV6-6 | NA | once | TGTGCCAGCAGTTACTCGCGTCTACCTACCTACGAGCAGTACTTC | CASSYSRLPTYEQYF
TRBJ2-2 | TRBV6-5 | NA | NA | TGTGCCAGCAGTTTAGAAGGGTTCACCGGGGAGCTGTTTTTT | CASSLEGFTGELFF
TRBJ1-1 | TRBV7-9 | NA | many | TGTGCCTCGCGCAGACTGAACACTGAAGCTTTCTTT | CASRRLNTEAFF
TRBJ2-1 | TRBV6-2/TRBV6-3 | NA | few | TGTGCCAGCAGTATACAGCAATACAATGAGCAGTTCTTC | CASSIQQYNEQFF
TRBJ2-2 | TRBV7-8 | TRBD1 | many | TGTGCCAGCAGCTTACCGGGACAGGGGGCCAGCGGGGAGCTGTTTTTT | CASSLPGQGASGELFF
TRBJ1-2 | TRBV2 | TRBD1 | NA | TGTGCCAGCAGTGAAACAGTGACAGGGGGCATCTATGGCTACACCTTC | CASSETVTGGIYGYTF
TRBJ1-1 | TRBV7-6 | NA | many | TGTGCCAGCAGCAAGGGGGGGGGGCCGAACACTGAAGCTTTCTTT | CASSKGGGPNTEAFF
TRBJ1-6 | TRBV4-2 | TRBD1 | few | TGTGCCAGCAGCCACTCCCGGGACAGGGTTTCACCCCTCCACTTT | CASSHSRDRVSPLHF
TRBJ1-3 | TRBV5-4 | NA | NA | TGTGCCAGCAGCTTGAACTTCGGCTCGGGAAACACCATATATTTT | CASSLNFGSGNTIYF
TRBJ1-2 | TRBV19 | NA | NA | TGTGCCAGTAGGATTGGATATGGCTACACCTTC | CASRIGYGYTF
TRBJ2-2 | TRBV19 | NA | NA | TGTGCCAGTAGTTGGCCAGGGCCTACCGGGGAGCTGTTTTTT | CASSWPGPTGELFF
TRBJ2-1 | TRBV6-4 | NA | once | TGTGCCAGCAGTGACTTTCTCTTAGGCAATGAGCAGTTCTTC | CASSDFLLGNEQFF
TRBJ2-1 | TRBV7-2 | NA | NA | TGTGCCAGCAGCTTAGTACCTCGTGAGCAGTTCTTC | CASSLVPREQFF
TRBJ1-1 | TRBV29-1 | NA | NA | TGCAGCGTAGAAGGCGACGTACGTGAAGCTTTCTTT | CSVEGDVREAFF
TRBJ1-1 | TRBV19 | NA | few | TGTGCCAGTAGTCCCAGGGATGAAGCTTTCTTT | CASSPRDEAFF
TRBJ2-3 | TRBV4-3 | NA | few | TGCGCCAGCAGCCAAGGGACTGACTCCGATACGCAGTATTTT | CASSQGTDSDTQYF
TRBJ2-5 | TRBV12-3/TRBV12-4 | TRBD2 | NA | TGTGCCAGCAGTTTGTTCTCCCAGCGGGGGCGCACAGCATTGGAGACCCAGTACTTC | CASSLFSQRGRTALETQYF
TRBJ2-7 | TRBV4-1 | NA | NA | TGCGCCAGCAGCCTAAGGGGCCCGGGCTACGAGCAGTACTTC | CASSLRGPGYEQYF
TRBJ1-1 | TRBV15 | NA | once | TGTGCCATACAGGGCTCCACTGAAGCTTTCTTT | CAIQGSTEAFF
TRBJ2-7 | TRBV6-5 | NA | few | TGTGCCAGCAGAGACAGCGCCTACGAGCAGTACTTC | CASRDSAYEQYF